The entry below gives a single T cell receptor beta chain sequence along with its context. Its antigen is as yet unknown. The entry originates in a study of T cell responses to AZD1222 COVID-19 vaccine. The V gene end was trimmed by 5 bases and the J gene end by 7 bases; junction bases not matched to a gene: 5. Looked up from germline, CDR1 is MNHEY and CDR2 is SVGEGT. This CDR3 has 14 amino acids. The study's findings and limits: Females made up more of the donors, who were largely white British, and clonal diversity may have come out too low. No repertoire was sampled before or during the peak T cell response, only after it.

The method was immunoSEQ multiplex PCR; TCRdb's version includes in-frame clones alone and lacks a portion of them. The data contain around 99,000 clones, around 90% of them singletons. This chain connects TRBV6-2 or TRBV6-3 to TRBJ1-5; TRBD1 matches 10 bases. Specimen: peripheral blood, collected on day 0 of AZD1222 vaccination. This TCR derives from an adult in good health. The CDR3 region is CASSRRDRGQPQHF. The CDR3 region has the DNA TGTGCCAGCAGTCGCCGGGACAGGGGACAGCCCCAGCATTTT.